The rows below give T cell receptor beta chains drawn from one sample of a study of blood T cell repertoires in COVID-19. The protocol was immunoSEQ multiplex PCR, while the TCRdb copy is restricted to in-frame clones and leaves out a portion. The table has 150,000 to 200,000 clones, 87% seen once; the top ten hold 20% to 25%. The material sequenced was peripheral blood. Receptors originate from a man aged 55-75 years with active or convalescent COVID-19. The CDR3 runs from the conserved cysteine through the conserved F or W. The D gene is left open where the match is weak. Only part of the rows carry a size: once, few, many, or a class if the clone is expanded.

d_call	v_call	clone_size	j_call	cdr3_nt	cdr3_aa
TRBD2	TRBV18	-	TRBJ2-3	TGTGCCAGCTCACCTATAGCGGGGGGGCGAGGAGATACGCAGTATTTT	CASSPIAGGRGDTQYF
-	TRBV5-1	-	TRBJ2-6	TGCGCCAGCAGCTTCCGACAGGTGGGGGAATCTGGGGCCAACGTCCTGACTTTC	CASSFRQVGESGANVLTF
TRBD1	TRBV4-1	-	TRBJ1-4	TGCGCCAGCAGCCGGGACAGCTCTGCAACTAATGAAAAACTGTTTTTT	CASSRDSSATNEKLFF
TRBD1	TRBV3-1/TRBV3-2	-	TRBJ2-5	TGTGCCAGCAGCCTATTGGACAGGGGAGAGACCCAGTACTTC	CASSLLDRGETQYF
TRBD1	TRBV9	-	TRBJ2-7	TGTGCCAGCAGCGTAGGTCAGGGGGTAAGCTCCTACGAGCAGTACTTC	CASSVGQGVSSYEQYF
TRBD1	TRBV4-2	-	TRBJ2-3	TGTGCCAGCAGCCAAGGGTACAGGGGGCAGGTGCGAACAGATACGCAGTATTTT	CASSQGYRGQVRTDTQYF
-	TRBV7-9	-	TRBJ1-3	TGTGCCAGCAGTACAGGGATGGAAGGAAACACCATATATTTT	CASSTGMEGNTIYF
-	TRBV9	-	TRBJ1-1	TGTGCCAGCAGCCCCGGGATGAACACTGAAGCTTTCTTT	CASSPGMNTEAFF
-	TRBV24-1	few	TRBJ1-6	TGTGCCAAGCTCGATCTGGCGGGATCACCCCTCCACTTT	CAKLDLAGSPLHF
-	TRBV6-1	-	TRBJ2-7	TGTGCCAGCAGTGAAGCCCAGGGTCCCTACGAGCAGTACTTC	CASSEAQGPYEQYF
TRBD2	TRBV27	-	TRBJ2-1	TGTGCCAGCAGTTTAGAGCGGGGGATGTCTCTGAGGGAGCAGTTCTTC	CASSLERGMSLREQFF
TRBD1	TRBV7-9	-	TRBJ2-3	TGTGCCAGCAGCCCGCGACAGGGGGCAGATACGCAGTATTTT	CASSPRQGADTQYF
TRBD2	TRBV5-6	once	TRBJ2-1	TGTGCCAGCAGCTTGCGCGGGGGTCACAATGAGCAGTTCTTC	CASSLRGGHNEQFF
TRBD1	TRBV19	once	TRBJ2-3	TGTGCCAGTAAGGCACAGGGGGAGGATACGCAGTATTTT	CASKAQGEDTQYF
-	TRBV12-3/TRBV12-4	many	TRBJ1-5	TGTGCCAGCAGTTTAGGGGGGGATCAGCCCCAGCATTTT	CASSLGGDQPQHF
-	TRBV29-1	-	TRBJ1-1	TGCAGCGTTAGTGGGCCAGGTCAAGGTGGGACTGAAGCTTTCTTT	CSVSGPGQGGTEAFF
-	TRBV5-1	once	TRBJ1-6	TGCGCCAGCAGAATCACTGGGACTTATAATTCACCCCTCCACTTT	CASRITGTYNSPLHF
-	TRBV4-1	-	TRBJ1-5	TGCGCCAGCAGCCCCCAGGAACGACAGCCCCAGCATTTT	CASSPQERQPQHF
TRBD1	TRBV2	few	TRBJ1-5	TGTGCCAGCAGCTCCCGACAGGGGGTTTTTCAGCCCCAGCATTTT	CASSSRQGVFQPQHF
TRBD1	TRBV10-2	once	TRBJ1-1	TGCGCCAGCAGTGAGTTGGAGGGGGCATGGGCTTTCTTT	CASSELEGAWAFF
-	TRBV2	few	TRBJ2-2	TGTGCCAGCAGATCCAACTCGAACACCGGGGAGCTGTTTTTT	CASRSNSNTGELFF
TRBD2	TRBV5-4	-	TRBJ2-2	TGTGCCAGCAGCGGGATAGAGCGGGGGGGCCTGAACACCGGGGAGCTGTTTTTT	CASSGIERGGLNTGELFF
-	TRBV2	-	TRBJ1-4	TGTGCCAGCAGTGAGAGTATGGGGGCCTTAAATGAAAAACTGTTTTTT	CASSESMGALNEKLFF
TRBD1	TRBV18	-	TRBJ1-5	TGTGCCAGCTCACCCTCGGGACAGAATCAGCCCCAGCATTTT	CASSPSGQNQPQHF
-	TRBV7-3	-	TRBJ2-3	TGTGCCAGCAGCCCCAGTCTGGTGGCAGATACGCAGTATTTT	CASSPSLVADTQYF
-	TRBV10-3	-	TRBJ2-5	TGTGCCATCACCAACGACGGACTAATTAAGACCCAGTACTTC	CAITNDGLIKTQYF
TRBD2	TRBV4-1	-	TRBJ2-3	TGCGCCAGCAGCCGAATACTCATCCCGGGACTAGCGGGGGGGAGCACAGATACGCAGTATTTT	CASSRILIPGLAGGSTDTQYF
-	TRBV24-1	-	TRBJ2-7	TGTGCCACCAGTGATTTAGCCAGGCGTCCCTACGAGCAGTACTTC	CATSDLARRPYEQYF
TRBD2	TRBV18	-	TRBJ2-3	TGTGCCAGCTCACCACGGGGGACTAGCGGGGGCCCTAGCACAGATACGCAGTATTTT	CASSPRGTSGGPSTDTQYF
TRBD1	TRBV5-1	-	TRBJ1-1	TGCGCCAGCAGCTTCGGACAGGGGAATGAAGCTTTCTTT	CASSFGQGNEAFF
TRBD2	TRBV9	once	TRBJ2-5	TGTGCCAGCAGCGAGAGTGGACTAGCCCCGGAGACCCAGTACTTC	CASSESGLAPETQYF
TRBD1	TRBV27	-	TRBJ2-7	TGTGCCAGCAGTTTCGGGACAGGTAGTGTCTACGAGCAGTACTTC	CASSFGTGSVYEQYF
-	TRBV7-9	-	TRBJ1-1	TGTGCCAGCAGCCTAGGGGCGAAGAACACTGAAGCTTTCTTT	CASSLGAKNTEAFF
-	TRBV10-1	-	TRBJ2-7	TGCGCCAGCAGTGAGTCTAGCTCCTACGAGCAGTACTTC	CASSESSSYEQYF
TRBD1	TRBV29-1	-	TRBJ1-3	TGCAGCGTTGGGACAGGAGCGAACTCTGGAAACACCATATATTTT	CSVGTGANSGNTIYF
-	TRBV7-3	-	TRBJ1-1	TGTGCCAGCAGCAAAAAGGGGGAAACTGAAGCTTTCTTT	CASSKKGETEAFF
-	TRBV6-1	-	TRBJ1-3	TGTGCCAGCAGTGAATCGGTCGCCTCTGGAAACACCATATATTTT	CASSESVASGNTIYF
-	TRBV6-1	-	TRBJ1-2	TGTGCCAGCAGTGAAGAGGGGGATGGCTACACCTTC	CASSEEGDGYTF
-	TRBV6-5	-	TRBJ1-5	TGTGCCAGCAGCCTATATGGAGAGCCCCAGCATTTT	CASSLYGEPQHF
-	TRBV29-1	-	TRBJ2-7	TGCAGCGTGAAACAGGGAACTACAGGGGAGCAGTACTTC	CSVKQGTTGEQYF
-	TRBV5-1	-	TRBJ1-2	TGCGCCAGCAGCGCCGCGGGTGGAGATGGCTACACCTTC	CASSAAGGDGYTF
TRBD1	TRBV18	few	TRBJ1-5	TGTGCCAGCTCACTTGGACAGGGGGCAGGCAATCAGCCCCAGCATTTT	CASSLGQGAGNQPQHF
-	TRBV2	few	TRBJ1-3	TGTGCCAGCAGTGAAAGCGGGGCGGGCGGAAACACCATATATTTT	CASSESGAGGNTIYF
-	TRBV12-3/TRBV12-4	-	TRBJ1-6	TGTGCCAGCTCGTGGGGGGTGCATTCACCCCTCCACTTT	CASSWGVHSPLHF
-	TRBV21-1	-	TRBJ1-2	TGTGCCAGCAGCTTTCACTGGCAGGCCGAGATCTATGGCTACACCTTC	CASSFHWQAEIYGYTF
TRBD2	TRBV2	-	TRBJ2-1	TGTGCCAGCAAAGACGGGGGGTCCTACAATGAGCAGTTCTTC	CASKDGGSYNEQFF
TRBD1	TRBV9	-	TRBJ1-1	TGTGCCAGCAGCGCCACAGGGGGAAACACTGAAGCTTTCTTT	CASSATGGNTEAFF
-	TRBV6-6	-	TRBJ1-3	TGTGCCAGCAGTTTTCACCAGGTGGTTGGAAACACCATATATTTT	CASSFHQVVGNTIYF
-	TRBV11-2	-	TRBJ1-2	TGTGCCAGCAGCTTAGAACAGATACCTCTCTTC	CASSLEQIPLF
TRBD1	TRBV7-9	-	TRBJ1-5	TGTGCCAGCAGCTTGGGACAGGGTAGCAATCAGCCCCAGCATTTT	CASSLGQGSNQPQHF
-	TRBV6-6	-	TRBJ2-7	TGTGCCAGCAGCCGCGGCCAGGGCTCCTCCTACGAGCAGTACTTC	CASSRGQGSSYEQYF
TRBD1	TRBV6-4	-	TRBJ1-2	TGTGCCAGCAGTGACAACAGGGGTGAAGGCTACACCTTC	CASSDNRGEGYTF
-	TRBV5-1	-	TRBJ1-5	TGCGCCAGCAGCCTGGACAGCTATCAGCCCCAGCATTTT	CASSLDSYQPQHF
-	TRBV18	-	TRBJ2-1	TGTGCCAGCTCACCAGGAGCGGCGAACAATGAGCAGTTCTTC	CASSPGAANNEQFF
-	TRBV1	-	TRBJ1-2	TGCACCAGCTCCTCACGGACAGCTGCTAACTATGGCTACACCTTC	CTSSSRTAANYGYTF
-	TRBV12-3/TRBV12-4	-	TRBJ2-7	TGTGCCAGCAGTTCTCGCTACGAGCAGTACTTC	CASSSRYEQYF
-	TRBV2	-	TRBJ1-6	TGTGCCAGCGCCGAGGGGACTGGAGGGTCACCCCTCCACTTT	CASAEGTGGSPLHF
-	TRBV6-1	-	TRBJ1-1	TGTGCCAGCAGTTCAGGATCTCACTACACTGAAGCTTTCTTT	CASSSGSHYTEAFF
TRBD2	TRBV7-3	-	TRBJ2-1	TGTGCCAGCAGGGCTAGCGGGTGGACCTACAATGAGCAGTTCTTC	CASRASGWTYNEQFF
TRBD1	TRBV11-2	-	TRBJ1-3	TGTGCCAGCAGCCTCGACAGGGGGGACACCATATATTTT	CASSLDRGDTIYF